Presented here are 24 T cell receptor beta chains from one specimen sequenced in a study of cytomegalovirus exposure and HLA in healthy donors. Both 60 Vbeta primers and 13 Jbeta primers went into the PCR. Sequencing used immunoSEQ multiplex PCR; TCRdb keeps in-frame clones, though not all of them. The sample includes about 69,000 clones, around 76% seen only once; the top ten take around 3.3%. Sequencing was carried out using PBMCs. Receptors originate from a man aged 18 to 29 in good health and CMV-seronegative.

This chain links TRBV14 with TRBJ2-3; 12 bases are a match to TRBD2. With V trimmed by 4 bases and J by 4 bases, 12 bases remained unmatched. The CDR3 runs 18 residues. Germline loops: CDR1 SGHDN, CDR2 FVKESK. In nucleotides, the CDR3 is TGTGCCAGCAGCCTAGGACTAGCGGGGCCTAGAGTCTCAGATACGCAGTATTTT. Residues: CASSLGLAGPRVSDTQYF.

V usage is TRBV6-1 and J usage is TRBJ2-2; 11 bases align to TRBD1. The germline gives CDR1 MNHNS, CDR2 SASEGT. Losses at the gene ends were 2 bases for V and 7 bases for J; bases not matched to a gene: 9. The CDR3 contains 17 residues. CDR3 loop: CASSEHPGTGGYGELFF. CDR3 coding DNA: TGTGCCAGCAGTGAACATCCCGGGACAGGGGGTTACGGGGAGCTGTTTTTT.

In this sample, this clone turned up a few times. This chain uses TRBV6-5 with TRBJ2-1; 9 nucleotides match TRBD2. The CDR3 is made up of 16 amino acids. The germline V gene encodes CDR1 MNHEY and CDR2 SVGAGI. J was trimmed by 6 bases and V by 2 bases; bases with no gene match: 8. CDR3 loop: CASSYRAGGPRNEQFF. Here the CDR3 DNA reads TGTGCCAGCAGTTACCGGGCGGGGGGGCCGCGCAATGAGCAGTTCTTC.

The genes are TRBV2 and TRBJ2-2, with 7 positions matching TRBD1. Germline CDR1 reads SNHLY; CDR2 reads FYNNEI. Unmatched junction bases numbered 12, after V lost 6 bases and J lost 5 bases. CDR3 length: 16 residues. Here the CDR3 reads CASSDIRQGGTGELFF. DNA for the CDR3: TGTGCCAGCAGCGATATTCGACAGGGTGGGACCGGGGAGCTGTTTTTT.

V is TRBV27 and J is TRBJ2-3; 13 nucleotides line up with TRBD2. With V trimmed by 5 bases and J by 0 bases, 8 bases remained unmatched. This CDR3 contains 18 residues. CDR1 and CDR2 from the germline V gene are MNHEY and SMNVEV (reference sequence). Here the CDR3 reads CASSRWTSGGPSTDTQYF. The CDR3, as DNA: TGTGCCAGCAGTCGATGGACTAGCGGGGGCCCTAGCACAGATACGCAGTATTTT.

The CDR3 reads CASSLEWRGTEAFF. CDR3 coding DNA: TGTGCCAGCAGCTTAGAATGGAGAGGCACTGAAGCTTTCTTT. The genes are TRBV7-8 and TRBJ1-1; D is unclear. Between the trimmed V and J ends, which lost 1 base and 4 bases, there was a span of 10 bases. The V gene's germline CDR1 is SGHVS and CDR2 FQNEAQ. CDR3 size: 14 residues.

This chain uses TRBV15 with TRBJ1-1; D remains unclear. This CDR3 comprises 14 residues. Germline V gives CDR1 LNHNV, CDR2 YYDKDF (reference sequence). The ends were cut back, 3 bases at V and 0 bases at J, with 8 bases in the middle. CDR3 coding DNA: TGTGCCACCAGCAGGGCGGGTATGAACACTGAAGCTTTCTTT. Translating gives CATSRAGMNTEAFF.

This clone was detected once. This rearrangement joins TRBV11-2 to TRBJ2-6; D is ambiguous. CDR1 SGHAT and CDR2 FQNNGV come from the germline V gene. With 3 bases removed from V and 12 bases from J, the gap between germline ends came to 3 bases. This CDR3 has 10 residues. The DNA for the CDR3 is TGTGCCAGCAGCTTGAGCGTCCTGACTTTC. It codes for CASSLSVLTF.

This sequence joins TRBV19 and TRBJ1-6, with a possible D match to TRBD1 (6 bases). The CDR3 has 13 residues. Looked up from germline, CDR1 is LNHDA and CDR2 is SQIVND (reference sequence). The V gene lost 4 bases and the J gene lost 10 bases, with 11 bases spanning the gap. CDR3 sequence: CASSTTGQSPLHF. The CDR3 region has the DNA TGTGCCAGTAGTACCACAGGGCAATCACCCCTCCACTTT.

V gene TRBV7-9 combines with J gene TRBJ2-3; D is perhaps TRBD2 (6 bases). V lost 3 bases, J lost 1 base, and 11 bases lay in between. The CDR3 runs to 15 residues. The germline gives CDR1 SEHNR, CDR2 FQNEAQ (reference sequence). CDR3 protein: CASSLAGRGTDTQYF. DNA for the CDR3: TGTGCCAGCAGCTTGGCGGGGCGAGGCACAGATACGCAGTATTTT.

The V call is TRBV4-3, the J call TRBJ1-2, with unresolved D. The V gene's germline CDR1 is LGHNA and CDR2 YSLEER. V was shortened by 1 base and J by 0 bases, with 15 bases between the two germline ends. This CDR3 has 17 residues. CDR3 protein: CASSQVGRDRANYGYTF. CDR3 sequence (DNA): TGCGCCAGCAGCCAAGTCGGGCGGGATAGAGCTAACTATGGCTACACCTTC.

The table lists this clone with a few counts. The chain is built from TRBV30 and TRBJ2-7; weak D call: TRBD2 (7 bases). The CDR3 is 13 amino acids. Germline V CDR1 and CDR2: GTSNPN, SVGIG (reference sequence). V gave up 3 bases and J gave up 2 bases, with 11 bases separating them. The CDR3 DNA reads TGTGCCTGGAGCCGGGGGGCTACCTACGAGCAGTACTTC. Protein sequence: CAWSRGATYEQYF.

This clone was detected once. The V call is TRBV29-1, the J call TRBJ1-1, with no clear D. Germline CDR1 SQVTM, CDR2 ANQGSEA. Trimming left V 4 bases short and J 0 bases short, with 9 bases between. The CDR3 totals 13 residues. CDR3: CSVASQMNTEAFF. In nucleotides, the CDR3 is TGCAGCGTTGCTTCACAGATGAACACTGAAGCTTTCTTT.

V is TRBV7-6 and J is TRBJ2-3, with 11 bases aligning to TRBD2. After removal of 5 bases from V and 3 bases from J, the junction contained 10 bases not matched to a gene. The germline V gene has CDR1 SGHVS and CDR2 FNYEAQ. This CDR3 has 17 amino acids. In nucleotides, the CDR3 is TGTGCCAGCAGCCCCGCTTCCCGACTAGCGGGGACAGATACGCAGTATTTT. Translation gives CASSPASRLAGTDTQYF.

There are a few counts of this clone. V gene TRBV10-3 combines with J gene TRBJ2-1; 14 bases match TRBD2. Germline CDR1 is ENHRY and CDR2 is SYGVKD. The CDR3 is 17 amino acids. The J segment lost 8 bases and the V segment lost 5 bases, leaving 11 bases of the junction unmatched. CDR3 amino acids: CAISSITTSGGAHEQFF. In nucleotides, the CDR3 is TGTGCCATCAGTTCCATAACGACTAGCGGGGGGGCACATGAGCAGTTCTTC.

CDR3 region: CARSLRRLAGGAGTDTQYF. CDR3 DNA: TGTGCCAGAAGCTTGAGACGCCTAGCGGGGGGGGCCGGCACAGATACGCAGTATTTT. The rearrangement uses TRBV5-3 and TRBJ2-3, with TRBD2 identical over 12 bases. TRBV5-3 falls under the ORF class, with uncertain function. The CDR3 loop spans 19 amino acids. V gave up 1 base and J gave up 1 base; unmatched junction bases: 10.

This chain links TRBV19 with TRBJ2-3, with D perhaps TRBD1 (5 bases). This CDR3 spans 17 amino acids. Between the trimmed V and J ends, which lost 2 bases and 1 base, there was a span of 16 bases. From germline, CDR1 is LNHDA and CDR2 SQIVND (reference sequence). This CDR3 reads CASSIRGFAGGTDTQYF. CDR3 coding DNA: TGTGCCAGTAGTATAAGGGGCTTCGCCGGTGGCACAGATACGCAGTATTTT.

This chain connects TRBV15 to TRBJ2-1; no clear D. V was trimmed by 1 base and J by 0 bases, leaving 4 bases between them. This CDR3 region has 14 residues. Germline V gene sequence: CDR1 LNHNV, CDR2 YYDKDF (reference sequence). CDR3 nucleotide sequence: TGTGCCACCAGCAGAGCGGGCTCCTACAATGAGCAGTTCTTC. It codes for CATSRAGSYNEQFF.

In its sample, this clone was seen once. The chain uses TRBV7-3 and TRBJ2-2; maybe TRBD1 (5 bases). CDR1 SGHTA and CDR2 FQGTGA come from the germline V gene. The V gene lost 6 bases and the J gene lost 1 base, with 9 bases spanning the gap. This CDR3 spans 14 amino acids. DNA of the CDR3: TGTGCCAGCAGTCCCACAGGGAACACCGGGGAGCTGTTTTTT. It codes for CASSPTGNTGELFF.

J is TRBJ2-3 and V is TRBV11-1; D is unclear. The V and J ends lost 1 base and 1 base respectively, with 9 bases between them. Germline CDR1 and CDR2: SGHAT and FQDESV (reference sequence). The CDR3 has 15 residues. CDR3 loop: CASSLGVLRTDTQYF. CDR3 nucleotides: TGTGCCAGCAGCTTAGGCGTTCTCCGCACAGATACGCAGTATTTT.

DNA of the CDR3: TGTGCCAGCTCACCCAGGGGAAATGAAAAACTGTTTTTT. Its translation: CASSPRGNEKLFF. The rearrangement joins TRBV18 to TRBJ1-4; D is perhaps TRBD1 (6 bases). The CDR3 has 13 amino acids. Trimming left V 3 bases short and J 5 bases short, with 7 bases between. Germline V gene lookup returns CDR1 KGHSH and CDR2 LQKENI.

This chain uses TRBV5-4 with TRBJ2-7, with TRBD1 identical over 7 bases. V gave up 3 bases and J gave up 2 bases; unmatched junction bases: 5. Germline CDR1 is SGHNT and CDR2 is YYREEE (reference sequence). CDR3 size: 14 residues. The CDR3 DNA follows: TGTGCCAGCAGCTCCGGGACAGTTCCCTACGAGCAGTACTTC. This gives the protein CASSSGTVPYEQYF.

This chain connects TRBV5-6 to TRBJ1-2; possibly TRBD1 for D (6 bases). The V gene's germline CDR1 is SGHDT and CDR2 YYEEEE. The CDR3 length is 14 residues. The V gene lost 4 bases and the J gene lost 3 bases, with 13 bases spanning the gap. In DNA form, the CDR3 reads TGTGCCAGCAGCGATACAGGGTTGGACTATGGCTACACCTTC. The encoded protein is CASSDTGLDYGYTF.

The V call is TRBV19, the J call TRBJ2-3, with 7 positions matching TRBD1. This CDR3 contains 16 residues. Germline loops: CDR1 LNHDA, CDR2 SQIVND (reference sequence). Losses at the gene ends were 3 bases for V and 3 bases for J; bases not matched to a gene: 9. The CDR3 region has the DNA TGTGCCAGTAGTATTACAGGGGACCCCACAACAGATACGCAGTATTTT. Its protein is CASSITGDPTTDTQYF.